Listed below are T cell receptor beta chains from one sample, sequenced in a study of T cell responses to AZD1222 COVID-19 vaccine. Only in-frame clones appear in the TCRdb table, and some are missing; sequencing was by immunoSEQ multiplex PCR. The table shows around 170,000 clones, with 75% to 95% occurring only once. The sequencing used peripheral blood, collected on day 0 of AZD1222 vaccination. Source of these receptors: an adult in good health. Both conserved end residues are trimmed from each CDR3. Each record gives: J gene, clone size, V gene, CDR3 protein. The size field is filled for only some rows; it gives once, few, many or a size class.

>TRBJ1-3|NA|TRBV4-1
ASSQIQVGSGNTIY
>TRBJ1-5|NA|TRBV13
ASSLGGGRGQPQH
>TRBJ2-3|NA|TRBV9
ASSPVSDTQY
>TRBJ2-1|NA|TRBV2
ASVLGLINEQF
>TRBJ2-1|NA|TRBV6-5
ASSYAGGNEQF
>TRBJ1-2|NA|TRBV11-2
ASSLGGADDYGYT
>TRBJ2-6|NA|TRBV6-5
ASRSSGTANVLT
>TRBJ1-1|NA|TRBV5-4
ASSTGQGARTEAF
>TRBJ1-1|once|TRBV5-5
ASSFTARNTEAF
>TRBJ1-6|NA|TRBV7-2
ASSTDTFVNSPLH
>TRBJ1-4|NA|TRBV6-5
ASSIGRNEKLF
>TRBJ1-4|NA|TRBV3-1/TRBV3-2
ASSPRGTGGEKLF
>TRBJ2-1|NA|TRBV6-2/TRBV6-3
ASSYSSGQF